This T cell receptor beta chain was sequenced for a study of blood T cell repertoires in COVID-19. This clone was counted once. The data were produced by immunoSEQ multiplex PCR, yet TCRdb's version contains in-frame clones alone and is incomplete. The sample lists some 150,000 clones; over 75% were seen once. Looked up from germline, CDR1 is MNHEY and CDR2 is SVGAGI. The V gene end was trimmed by 11 bases and the J gene end by 7 bases; junction bases not matched to a gene: 12. The CDR3 extends over 14 amino acids. The sequence was collected from a human donor in a cohort sampled during active COVID-19. Sequenced material: peripheral blood. J is TRBJ2-1 and V is TRBV6-5; TRBD2 matches at 9 bases. CDR3 in DNA: TGTGCCGCCGGGCGGGAGGGGAGGGATAATGAGCAGTTCTTC. Translated: CAAGREGRDNEQFF.